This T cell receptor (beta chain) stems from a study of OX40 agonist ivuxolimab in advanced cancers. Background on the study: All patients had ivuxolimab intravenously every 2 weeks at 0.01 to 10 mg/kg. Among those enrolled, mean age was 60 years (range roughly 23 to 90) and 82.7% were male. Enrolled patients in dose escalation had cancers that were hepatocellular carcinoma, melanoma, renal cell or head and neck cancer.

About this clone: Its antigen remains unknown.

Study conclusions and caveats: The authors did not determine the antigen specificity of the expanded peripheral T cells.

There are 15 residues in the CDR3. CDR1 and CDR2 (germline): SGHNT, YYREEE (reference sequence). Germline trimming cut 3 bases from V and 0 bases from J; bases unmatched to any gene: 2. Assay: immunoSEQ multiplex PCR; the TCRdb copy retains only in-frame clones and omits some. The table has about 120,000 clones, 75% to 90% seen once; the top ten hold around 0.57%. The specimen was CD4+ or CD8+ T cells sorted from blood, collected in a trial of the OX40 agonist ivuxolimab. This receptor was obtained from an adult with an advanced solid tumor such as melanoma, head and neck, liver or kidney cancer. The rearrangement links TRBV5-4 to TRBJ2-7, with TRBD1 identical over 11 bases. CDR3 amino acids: CASSWGQGVSYEQYF. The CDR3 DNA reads TGTGCCAGCAGCTGGGGACAGGGGGTCTCCTACGAGCAGTACTTC.